Presented here are 8 T cell receptor beta chains from one specimen sequenced in a study of vaccination and CD4 T cells after COVID-19. As for treatment: approximately 10-day PBMC culture with coronavirus spike peptide pools or control peptides (ViraFEST assay). The unexposed donor gave CD4+ T cells before the COVID-19 pandemic (2011-2018). Antigen specificity for these receptors is unknown. Cultured CD4+ T-cell DNA underwent Oncomine TCR Beta short-read sequencing. Investigators obtained genomic DNA by extraction from cultured CD4+ T cells. From the PCR reads, TCRdb called clonotypes with MiXCR, one entry per CDR3 protein. The data contain 11,000 or so distinct CDR3 sequences, approximately 39% of them singletons. The sample consisted of CD4+ T cells from blood, cultured in vitro. The receptors derive from a human donor in good health.

The V call is TRBV6-1, the J call TRBJ2-2; perhaps D is TRBD1 or TRBD2 (5 bases each). The CDR3 has 13 residues. Germline-derived CDR1 and CDR2 are MNHNS and SASEGT. Trimming took 6 bases from V and 8 from J, leaving 13 bases between them. CDR3 nucleotides: TGTGCCAGCAGGAGGGGCGCGGCTGGGGAGCTGTTTTTT. Its protein product is CASRRGAAGELFF.

The chain has TRBV7-2 and TRBJ1-5; D unresolved. Germline CDR1 and CDR2: SGHTA and FQGNSA. The V and J ends lost 4 bases and 2 bases respectively, with 6 bases between them. This CDR3 spans 13 amino acids. The CDR3 loop reads CASSSVRNQPQHF. Written as DNA, the CDR3 is TGTGCCAGCAGCTCGGTTCGCAATCAGCCCCAGCATTTT. The entire variable domain, with the rest obtained from reference TRBV7-2 and TRBJ1-5, is as follows: GAGVSQSPSNKVTEKGKDVELRCDPISGHTALYWYRQSLGQGLEFLIYFQGNSAPDKSGLPSDRFSAERTGGSVSTLTIQRTQQEDSAVYLCASSSVRNQPQHFGDGTRLSIL.

This clonotype occurred a few times. V gene TRBV7-2 combines with J gene TRBJ1-6; TRBD1 is a possible D gene (5 bases). CDR1 SGHTA and CDR2 FQGNSA come from the germline V gene. V was shortened by 6 bases and J by 10 bases, with 19 bases between the two germline ends. The CDR3 has 15 amino acids. CDR3 sequence reads: CASSKVVGEGSPLHF. In DNA form, the CDR3 reads TGTGCCAGCAGTAAAGTAGTAGGGGAAGGCTCACCCCTCCACTTT.

This clonotype turned up a few times. This chain joins TRBV7-8 and TRBJ1-1; D may be TRBD1 (6 bases). The CDR3 consists of 16 residues. CDR1 and CDR2 (germline): SGHVS, FQNEAQ. The germline V and J ends were trimmed by 4 bases and 1 base, with 16 bases remaining between them. This CDR3 is CASSSPADRPNTEAFF. CDR3 sequence (DNA): TGTGCCAGCAGCTCCCCGGCGGACAGACCGAACACTGAAGCTTTCTTT.

The rearrangement links TRBV19 to TRBJ1-5; D gene ambiguous. This CDR3 region has 15 residues. CDR1 and CDR2 from the germline V gene are LNHDA and SQIVND (reference sequence). V was trimmed by 3 bases and J by 2 bases, leaving 11 bases between them. The CDR3 region has the DNA TGTGCCAGTAGTATTGGGCAGGTTGGCAATCAGCCCCAGCATTTT. This gives the protein CASSIGQVGNQPQHF.

This clonotype was picked up one time. This chain uses TRBV9 with TRBJ1-2; maybe TRBD1 (5 bases). CDR3 length: 15 amino acids. Germline CDR1 is SGDLS and CDR2 is YYNGEE. V lost 7 bases and J lost 0, with 16 bases in between. CDR3 sequence: CASASPGRPNYGYTF. CDR3 DNA: TGTGCCAGCGCATCACCGGGACGGCCTAACTATGGCTACACCTTC.

The chain recombines TRBV7-2 with TRBJ1-1, with TRBD1 as a possible D gene (6 bases). The CDR3 runs to 14 residues. Germline V gene data show CDR1 as SGHTA and CDR2 as FQGNSA. Trimming removed 1 base from V and 10 bases from J, with 16 bases in between. DNA of the CDR3: TGTGCCAGCAGCTTAGTCGGGACAACGGGTTCAGCTTTCTTT. Protein: CASSLVGTTGSAFF.

This clonotype has only a few counts. This chain uses TRBV19 with TRBJ2-2, with D possibly being TRBD2 (6 bases). The CDR3 is made up of 15 amino acids. Germline V CDR1 and CDR2: LNHDA, SQIVND (reference sequence). Trimming left V 5 bases short and J 2 bases short, with 12 bases between. The CDR3: CASSLGTPNTGELFF. The DNA for the CDR3 is TGTGCCAGTAGTCTTGGGACTCCAAACACCGGGGAGCTGTTTTTT.